Below are 17 T cell receptor beta chains sequenced from a single sample in a study of cytomegalovirus exposure and HLA in healthy donors. TCRdb keeps only in-frame clones here, not all; method: immunoSEQ multiplex PCR. Of about 120,000 clones listed, more than 85% are singletons. Sample: PBMCs. The origin of the receptors is a man younger than 30 in good health and CMV-seropositive.

J is TRBJ2-5 and V is TRBV19, with D tentatively TRBD1 (5 bases). The CDR3 has 15 amino acids. Germline V gene lookup returns CDR1 LNHDA and CDR2 SQIVND (reference sequence). Trimming took 6 bases from V and 4 from J, leaving 18 bases between them. CDR3 nucleotides: TGTGCCAGTAGCACCTCGTGGGCAGGGATAGAGACCCAGTACTTC. Translating gives CASSTSWAGIETQYF.

The J gene is TRBJ2-1, the V gene TRBV7-8; perhaps TRBD1 as D (7 bases). Germline CDR1 is SGHVS and CDR2 is FQNEAQ. This CDR3 is built from 21 residues. Trimming took 1 base from V and 0 from J, leaving 25 bases between them. CDR3 in DNA: TGTGCCAGCAGCTTAGGGGCCATAAACAGGGGACTCCTTAGCTCCTACAATGAGCAGTTCTTC. Translation: CASSLGAINRGLLSSYNEQFF.

The chain recombines TRBV4-2 with TRBJ2-2, with D possibly matching TRBD2 (6 bases). Trimming shortened V by 1 base and J by 8 bases, and 14 bases separated the two germline ends. Germline V lookup: CDR1 LGHNA, CDR2 YNFKEQ. The CDR3 loop spans 15 amino acids. The CDR3 coding sequence is TGTGCCAGCAGCCAAGTCATCGGAGGGAGGGGGGAGCTGTTTTTT. Translating it yields CASSQVIGGRGELFF.

The rearrangement joins TRBV5-6 to TRBJ2-5; a weak D match, TRBD1 (6 bases). The CDR3 contains 13 residues. Germline V gene sequence: CDR1 SGHDT, CDR2 YYEEEE. The V end lost 5 bases, the J end lost 5 bases, and 13 bases lay between the germline ends. The CDR3 loop is CASSYRVWETQYF. The CDR3 nucleotides read TGTGCCAGCAGTTACAGGGTTTGGGAGACCCAGTACTTC.

The chain couples TRBV10-3 to TRBJ2-3; D is uncertain. Germline V gene lookup returns CDR1 ENHRY and CDR2 SYGVKD. Trimming cost V 4 bases and J 4 bases, with 12 bases left between them. The CDR3 sequence is 14 residues long. DNA of the CDR3: TGTGCCATCAGTGGTGTCCCCTCGGCAGATACGCAGTATTTT. Encoded protein: CAISGVPSADTQYF.

J is TRBJ1-4 and V is TRBV28; D is undetermined. V lost 4 bases, J lost 7 bases, and 10 bases lay in between. Germline V lookup: CDR1 MDHEN, CDR2 SYDVKM. The CDR3 totals 13 residues. CDR3 sequence (DNA): TGTGCCAGCAGTTACCACGCGAGTGAAAAACTGTTTTTT. As protein: CASSYHASEKLFF.

The chain employs TRBV28 and TRBJ1-2, with TRBD1 matching over 12 bases. The CDR3 has 16 residues. CDR1 and CDR2 from the germline V gene are MDHEN and SYDVKM. After removal of 7 bases from V and 4 bases from J, the junction contained 10 bases not matched to a gene. The CDR3 coding sequence is TGTGCCAGCAACCCGGGACAGGGGGCGCGTGTCTATGGCTACACCTTC. Residues: CASNPGQGARVYGYTF.

The CDR3: CSVEDWGDEQFF. CDR3 nucleotide sequence: TGCAGCGTTGAAGATTGGGGCGATGAGCAGTTCTTC. The chain combines TRBV29-1 with TRBJ2-1; the D gene is possibly TRBD1 (5 bases). V shed 0 bases and J shed 8 bases, with 8 bases lying between them. Germline V gene lookup returns CDR1 SQVTM and CDR2 ANQGSEA. The CDR3 extends over 12 amino acids.

The CDR3 bases are TGTGCCAGCAGTGAAGCCTATCGACAGGGAGGCTACGAGCAGTACTTC. It codes for CASSEAYRQGGYEQYF. The chain has TRBV6-1 and TRBJ2-7; D might be TRBD1 (7 bases). The germline V gene has CDR1 MNHNS and CDR2 SASEGT. The CDR3 covers 16 residues. Trimming pared 0 bases from V and 3 bases from J, leaving 15 bases between.

This chain joins TRBV29-1 and TRBJ2-5, with 11 bases fitting TRBD2. V lost 2 bases to trimming and J lost 5 bases; unmatched junction nucleotides: 4. Germline CDR1 and CDR2: SQVTM and ANQGSEA. CDR3 length: 14 residues. The CDR3 here is CSVESASGGETQYF. The DNA of the CDR3 is TGCAGCGTTGAATCCGCTAGCGGGGGGGAGACCCAGTACTTC.

The CDR3 here is CASSITSGGAREQFF. CDR3 DNA sequence: TGTGCCAGCAGCATCACTAGCGGGGGGGCCCGGGAGCAGTTCTTC. The V call is TRBV9, the J call TRBJ2-1; 13 positions match TRBD2. Germline V lookup: CDR1 SGDLS, CDR2 YYNGEE. V was pared by 4 bases and J by 10 bases, with 8 bases of the junction left unmatched. The CDR3 is 15 residues long. The full variable domain, in which reference TRBV9 and TRBJ2-1 provide the parts outside the CDR3, is DSGVTQTPKHLITATGQRVTLRCSPRSGDLSVYWYQQSLDQGLQFLIQYYNGEERAKGNILERFSAQQFPDLHSELNLSSLELGDSALYFCASSITSGGAREQFFGPGTRLTVL.

The chain uses TRBV18 and TRBJ2-3, with TRBD2 matching over 8 bases. The CDR3 is 16 amino acids. In germline, CDR1 is KGHSH, CDR2 LQKENI. J was trimmed by 1 base and V by 6 bases; bases with no gene match: 9. CDR3: CASSSQRRGGTDTQYF. The CDR3, as DNA: TGTGCCAGCTCCTCCCAAAGGCGGGGGGGCACAGATACGCAGTATTTT.

The V call is TRBV7-6, the J call TRBJ2-2; no clear D. In germline, CDR1 is SGHVS, CDR2 FNYEAQ. Trimming removed 1 base at V and 2 bases at J, with 20 bases between. The CDR3 length is 19 residues. CDR3 sequence: CASSLDVGFGGINTGELFF. DNA for the CDR3: TGTGCCAGCAGCTTAGATGTTGGGTTCGGCGGAATTAACACCGGGGAGCTGTTTTTT.

The chain recombines TRBV4-3 with TRBJ1-2; 7 nucleotides align to TRBD1. This CDR3 has 16 residues. Germline-derived CDR1 and CDR2 are LGHNA and YSLEER. J gave up 6 bases and V 2 bases, and 12 bases lay outside the gene matches. CDR3 nucleotide sequence: TGCGCCAGCAGCCAATTTACAACCGGGACAGATAATGGCTACACCTTC. Translated, it gives CASSQFTTGTDNGYTF.

The chain is built from TRBV6-6 and TRBJ2-1; maybe TRBD1 (6 bases). The CDR3 consists of 12 residues. The V end lost 5 bases, the J end lost 7 bases, and 9 bases lay between the germline ends. Per the germline V gene, CDR1 is MNHNY and CDR2 is SVGAGI (reference sequence). The CDR3 coding sequence is TGTGCCAGCAGTCCCCAGGGGAATGAGCAGTTCTTC. This sequence encodes CASSPQGNEQFF.

The chain links TRBV6-5 to TRBJ1-2; TRBD1 matches at 10 bases. Germline-derived CDR1 and CDR2 are MNHEY and SVGAGI. This CDR3 has 14 residues. Losses at the gene ends were 0 bases for V and 8 bases for J; bases not matched to a gene: 3. Here the CDR3 reads CASSYSRTGGGYTF. CDR3 nucleotides: TGTGCCAGCAGTTACTCGAGGACAGGGGGAGGCTACACCTTC.

The J gene is TRBJ1-4, the V gene TRBV5-1; TRBD1 matches 9 bases. The CDR3 loop spans 14 amino acids. With V trimmed by 5 bases and J by 8 bases, 7 bases remained unmatched. CDR1 is SGHRS and CDR2 is YFSETQ in the germline V gene. The CDR3 spells CASRRDRGEEKLFF. The CDR3 DNA reads TGCGCCAGCAGACGAGACAGGGGGGAAGAAAAACTGTTTTTT.